Listed here is a single TCR beta chain. The identical CDR3 is also encoded by other nucleotide sequences in the sample. This sample was taken from a study of shared clonotypes between healthy human individuals. Replicate PCRs run on sorted subsets employed 200 ng DNA, around 27,000 T cell genomes. Profiled with immunoSEQ multiplex PCR; TCRdb holds only in-frame clones, not every one. The table has approximately 2,000,000 clones, 85% to 95% seen once. This receptor was obtained from a man aged 18-30 years in good health. Some clones in this sample may be carry-over from other donors' samples. Sequences were obtained from naive CD4+ T cells from PBMCs. The subset denotes: CD45RA+ positively selected.

For the CDR3, the DNA is TGCGCCAGCAGCTTGGGGACTAGCGGGGGCTCCTACGAGCAGTACTTC. Protein sequence: CASSLGTSGGSYEQYF. The chain recombines TRBV5-1 with TRBJ2-7; TRBD2 aligns across 13 bases. The CDR3 consists of 16 residues. The junction had 0 bases not matched to a gene; V was cut back by 0 bases and J by 0 bases. Looked up from germline, CDR1 is SGHRS and CDR2 is YFSETQ.